The 8 T cell receptor beta chains reported below all come from one sample, sequenced in a study of blood T cell repertoires in COVID-19. Sequencing was performed with immunoSEQ multiplex PCR; in TCRdb, only in-frame clones are kept and a portion is missing. Of under 300,000 clones listed, 83% are singletons. The sequencing sample was made of peripheral blood. These receptors were collected from a woman between 45 and 60 years old who had recovered from COVID-19.

The rearrangement links TRBV4-2 to TRBJ2-5, with D perhaps TRBD2 (6 bases). The V end was cut by 0 bases, the J end by 5 bases, with 10 bases between. This CDR3 contains 14 residues. Germline assignment: CDR1 LGHNA and CDR2 YNFKEQ. The CDR3 loop reads CASSQDVGRETQYF. The CDR3 bases are TGTGCCAGCAGCCAAGATGTGGGGAGGGAGACCCAGTACTTC.

DNA for the CDR3: TGTGCCAGCAGCATTCGGACAGGGGCCCCCACAGATACGCAGTATTTT. Translating gives CASSIRTGAPTDTQYF. V gene TRBV5-6 combines with J gene TRBJ2-3; 9 bases line up with TRBD1. Trimming removed 4 bases from V and 2 bases from J; junction bases left unmatched: 8. The CDR3 runs to 16 residues. Germline V gene sequence: CDR1 SGHDT, CDR2 YYEEEE.

The rearrangement joins TRBV4-1 to TRBJ2-7; tentatively, D is TRBD2 (7 bases). V was pared by 4 bases and J by 4 bases, with 17 bases between. The CDR3 has 15 residues. The germline CDR1 and CDR2 sequences are MGHRA and YSYEKL. Written as DNA, the CDR3 is TGCGCCAGCAGCCCCAACAGGGAGGGAAGATACGAGCAGTACTTC. As protein: CASSPNREGRYEQYF.

V is TRBV5-1 and J is TRBJ1-1; TRBD1 is a possible D gene (6 bases). This CDR3 spans 17 amino acids. Germline CDR1 is SGHRS and CDR2 is YFSETQ. The V end was cut by 0 bases, the J end by 0 bases, with 15 bases between. The CDR3 region has the DNA TGCGCCAGCAGCTTGGAGAGGGGGAGGGCCATGAACACTGAAGCTTTCTTT. Its protein product is CASSLERGRAMNTEAFF.

V is TRBV4-2 and J is TRBJ2-3, with D possibly matching TRBD2 (5 bases). Germline V CDR1 and CDR2: LGHNA, YNFKEQ. Trimming shortened V by 0 bases and J by 3 bases, and 13 bases separated the two germline ends. The CDR3 is 16 amino acids. The CDR3 bases are TGTGCCAGCAGCCAAGAAACCGCGGGTGAGACAGATACGCAGTATTTT. Amino acids: CASSQETAGETDTQYF.

The chain recombines TRBV28 with TRBJ1-5; D may be TRBD1 (5 bases). CDR3 length: 16 residues. The V gene's germline CDR1 is MDHEN and CDR2 SYDVKM. V was trimmed by 2 bases and J by 7 bases, leaving 18 bases between them. The chain's CDR3 is CASSLPRQGRAQPQHF. As DNA, the CDR3 is TGTGCCAGCAGTTTACCCCGGCAGGGAAGGGCGCAGCCCCAGCATTTT.

J is TRBJ2-7 and V is TRBV5-1; the match to TRBD2 covers 8 bases. Germline V lookup: CDR1 SGHRS, CDR2 YFSETQ. V shed 4 bases and J 0 bases; nucleotides not matched to a gene: 9. This CDR3 has 16 amino acids. The CDR3 is CASSRPGLAASYEQYF. CDR3 sequence (DNA): TGCGCCAGCAGCCGGCCCGGACTAGCTGCCTCCTACGAGCAGTACTTC. Full variable domain (rest looked up from reference TRBV5-1 and TRBJ2-7): KAGVTQTPRYLIKTRGQQVTLSCSPISGHRSVSWYQQTPGQGLQFLFEYFSETQRNKGNFPGRFSGRQFSNSRSEMNVSTLELGDSALYLCASSRPGLAASYEQYFGPGTRLTVT.

The V call is TRBV5-1, the J call TRBJ1-1; D remains ambiguous. The CDR3 runs 13 residues. Germline V CDR1 and CDR2: SGHRS, YFSETQ. V lost 4 bases and J 4 bases, leaving 11 bases between the germline ends. CDR3 nucleotides: TGCGCCAGCAGCGAGGGCATAGGCACTGAAGCTTTCTTT. It specifies CASSEGIGTEAFF. The full variable domain, in which reference TRBV5-1 and TRBJ1-1 provide the parts outside the CDR3, is KAGVTQTPRYLIKTRGQQVTLSCSPISGHRSVSWYQQTPGQGLQFLFEYFSETQRNKGNFPGRFSGRQFSNSRSEMNVSTLELGDSALYLCASSEGIGTEAFFGQGTRLTVV.